What follows are 32 T cell receptor beta chains derived from one specimen sequenced in a study of Graves' ophthalmopathy and Graves' hyperthyroidism. Beta-chain TCR CDR3 regions were amplified from RNA transcripts. HTBI-primed RT-PCR formed the first round, and a multiplex PCR formed the second. In TCRdb, the multiplex PCR reads were re-called with MiXCR into one record per CDR3 protein. The sample lists 300,000 to 350,000 distinct CDR3 sequences; roughly 15% were seen once. Input material: peripheral blood. These receptors came from an adult man with Graves' ophthalmopathy.

Comment on this clonotype: The junction departs from germline at one end; a sequencing error may be responsible. V and J are TRBV15 and TRBJ2-5; TRBD2 aligns across 12 bases. CDR1 is LNHNV and CDR2 is YYDKDF in the germline V gene (reference sequence). This CDR3 has 15 amino acids. CDR3 DNA: TGTGCCACCAGCCTAGCGGGAGGGGGGCAAGAGACCCGGTACTTC. It is translated as CATSLAGGGQETRYF.

V gene TRBV12-3 or TRBV12-4 combines with J gene TRBJ2-7, with 10 bases aligning to TRBD2. The CDR3 runs 14 residues. With 2 bases clipped from V and 4 bases from J, the junction kept 2 bases outside the gene matches. The chain's CDR3 is CASSLPSGGYEQYF. CDR3 bases: TGTGCCAGCAGTTTACCTAGCGGGGGTTACGAGCAGTACTTC.

This clonotype has ten or more counts. The J gene is TRBJ1-2, the V gene TRBV6-2 or TRBV6-3; TRBD1 matches at 10 bases. CDR3 length equals 12 residues. Germline CDR1 MNHEY, CDR2 SVGEGT. Germline trimming cut 5 bases from V and 13 bases from J; bases unmatched to any gene: 7. The CDR3 reads CASSTGTGARTF. CDR3 bases: TGTGCCAGCAGTACCGGGACAGGGGCCCGCACCTTC.

The sample holds many counts of this clonotype. The gene calls are TRBV6-5 and TRBJ1-2; 8 bases are shared with TRBD1. The ends lost 8 bases at V and 8 bases at J; junction bases unmatched: 7. The CDR3 spans 12 residues. Germline V gene sequence: CDR1 MNHEY, CDR2 SVGAGI. The CDR3 nucleotides read TGTGCCAGCTCCCAGGGGGCGGGCGGCTACACCTTC. This gives the protein CASSQGAGGYTF.

This clonotype occurred many times. V gene TRBV13 combines with J gene TRBJ2-2; 11 bases are shared with TRBD2. The germline V gene encodes CDR1 PRHDT and CDR2 FYEKMQ (reference sequence). The V segment lost 5 bases and the J segment 5 bases; nucleotides outside the gene matches: 7. This CDR3 has 16 residues. CDR3 loop: CASSPTSGSWTGELFF. The CDR3, as DNA: TGTGCCAGCAGCCCCACTAGCGGGAGTTGGACCGGGGAGCTGTTTTTT.

This clonotype was seen repeatedly, ten times or more. This rearrangement joins TRBV6-5 to TRBJ1-2; unclear D gene. There are 15 residues in the CDR3. V dropped 2 bases and J dropped 8 bases, with 18 bases sitting between them. Germline V gene lookup returns CDR1 MNHEY and CDR2 SVGAGI. Written as DNA, the CDR3 is TGTGCCAGCAGTTACGACGGCAGCGGATTTCGGGGCTACACCTTC. Translated: CASSYDGSGFRGYTF.

In this sample, this clonotype turned up many times. The rearrangement links TRBV28 to TRBJ1-1, with a possible D match to TRBD1 (5 bases). The CDR3 spans 13 residues. V was shortened by 7 bases and J by 1 base, with 10 bases between the two germline ends. The V gene's germline CDR1 is MDHEN and CDR2 SYDVKM. The CDR3 DNA follows: TGTGCCAGCACGAGCAGGGCGAACACTGAAGCTTTCTTT. This sequence encodes CASTSRANTEAFF.

This clonotype was recorded at least ten times. V and J are TRBV7-8 and TRBJ2-7, with TRBD1 as a possible D gene (6 bases). V was cut by 4 bases and J by 5 bases, with 18 bases left in between. CDR1 is SGHVS and CDR2 is FQNEAQ in the germline V gene. This CDR3 spans 15 amino acids. The CDR3 DNA sequence: TGTGCCAGCAGCTATGTGGGTCAGGGGTCGCACGAGCAGTACTTC. This sequence encodes CASSYVGQGSHEQYF.

This clonotype has a count of ten or more. V and J are TRBV19 and TRBJ2-7; no definite D call. The V gene lost 7 bases and the J gene lost 0 bases, with 13 bases spanning the gap. Germline CDR1 reads LNHDA; CDR2 reads SQIVND (reference sequence). The length of the CDR3 is 14 residues. CDR3 in amino acids: CASKDGPSSYEQYF. CDR3 in DNA: TGTGCCAGTAAAGACGGACCAAGCTCCTACGAGCAGTACTTC.

The chain joins TRBV6-1 to TRBJ1-1, with D maybe TRBD1 (6 bases). CDR3 length: 14 residues. Germline CDR1 MNHNS, CDR2 SASEGT. Deletions cut 7 bases from V and 0 bases from J, with 12 bases between. CDR3 nucleotides: TGTGCCAGCACTGCGGACAGTATGAACACTGAAGCTTTCTTT. Its protein product is CASTADSMNTEAFF.

This clonotype showed up many times. The chain carries TRBV6-1 and TRBJ2-7; 8 nucleotides align to TRBD1. After removal of 5 bases from V and 2 bases from J, the junction contained 5 bases not matched to a gene. Germline V gene lookup returns CDR1 MNHNS and CDR2 SASEGT. The CDR3 has 14 residues. The CDR3 region is CASSRTGKTYEQYF. Written as DNA, the CDR3 is TGTGCCAGCAGTCGGACAGGGAAAACCTACGAGCAGTACTTC.

This clonotype was counted many times. J is TRBJ2-7 and V is TRBV28, with D tentatively TRBD2 (6 bases). CDR3 length: 14 residues. Germline V gene sequence: CDR1 MDHEN, CDR2 SYDVKM. V dropped 1 base and J dropped 2 bases, with 9 bases sitting between them. CDR3: CASSLSGTPYEQYF. The CDR3 nucleotides are TGTGCCAGCAGTTTATCGGGGACTCCCTACGAGCAGTACTTC. The whole variable domain, remainder taken from reference TRBV28 and TRBJ2-7, is DVKVTQSSRYLVKRTGEKVFLECVQDMDHENMFWYRQDPGLGLRLIYFSYDVKMKEKGDIPEGYSVSREKKERFSLILESASTNQTSMYLCASSLSGTPYEQYFGPGTRLTVT.

This clonotype was observed at least ten times. The J gene is TRBJ2-7, the V gene TRBV11-3, with 7 bases identical to TRBD1. The CDR3 loop spans 13 amino acids. V gave up 5 bases and J gave up 7 bases; unmatched junction bases: 8. Germline V gene lookup returns CDR1 SGHNT and CDR2 YENEEA. In nucleotides, the CDR3 is TGTGCCAGCAGCGCGAATCGACAGGGTGAGCAGTACTTC. Its protein product is CASSANRQGEQYF.

This clonotype showed up many times. The chain's CDR3 is CASSDPGLFQETQYF. DNA of the CDR3: TGTGCCAGCAGTGATCCGGGACTATTTCAAGAGACCCAGTACTTC. The J gene is TRBJ2-5, the V gene TRBV25-1; 7 bases match TRBD2. V lost 3 bases to trimming and J lost 2 bases; unmatched junction nucleotides: 6. The CDR3 sequence is 15 residues long. Germline CDR1 and CDR2: MGHDK and SYGVNS.

About this clonotype itself: One end of the junction does not line up with germline, which may come from a read error. This chain connects TRBV7-9 to TRBJ1-2; no reliable D call. Germline lookup yields CDR1 SEHNR and CDR2 FQNEAQ (reference sequence). This CDR3 spans 13 amino acids. CDR3 sequence: CASSLPEGRGYIF. The DNA for the CDR3 is TGTGCCAGCAGCTTACCAGAGGGTCGTGGCTACATCTTC.

In this sample, this clonotype turned up many times. The chain is built from TRBV12-3 or TRBV12-4 and TRBJ1-1; TRBD1 matches at 7 bases. Losses at the gene ends were 9 bases for V and 4 bases for J; bases not matched to a gene: 14. CDR3 size: 15 residues. CDR3 sequence: CASKLRGGTGTEAFF. CDR3 nucleotides: TGTGCCAGTAAACTGCGAGGGGGCACGGGCACTGAAGCTTTCTTT.

The sample holds many counts of this clonotype. V usage is TRBV20-1 and J usage is TRBJ2-5; TRBD2 might be the D (7 bases). V was shortened by 2 bases and J by 2 bases, with 15 bases between the two germline ends. The CDR3 sequence is 15 residues long. CDR1 is DFQATT and CDR2 is SNEGSKA in the germline V gene (reference sequence). CDR3 DNA: TGCAGTGCTAGATCGAGGGGGGGAAATCAAGAGACCCAGTACTTC. Its translation: CSARSRGGNQETQYF.

The gene calls are TRBV7-2 and TRBJ2-7; maybe TRBD2 (5 bases). The CDR3 consists of 15 residues. V gave up 5 bases and J gave up 1 base, with 15 bases separating them. CDR1 is SGHTA and CDR2 is FQGNSA in the germline V gene. The CDR3 loop is CASSPVPKRSYEQYF. The CDR3 DNA reads TGTGCCAGCAGCCCAGTCCCCAAGCGGTCCTACGAGCAGTACTTC. Full variable domain (remainder filled in from reference TRBV7-2 and TRBJ2-7): GAGVSQSPSNKVTEKGKDVELRCDPISGHTALYWYRQSLGQGLEFLIYFQGNSAPDKSGLPSDRFSAERTGGSVSTLTIQRTQQEDSAVYLCASSPVPKRSYEQYFGPGTRLTVT.

There are many counts of this clonotype. The chain joins TRBV7-9 to TRBJ2-1; D unresolved. V was clipped by 4 bases and J by 0 bases, with 10 bases between them. CDR3 length: 15 amino acids. Germline CDR1 is SEHNR and CDR2 is FQNEAQ (reference sequence). CDR3 nucleotide sequence: TGTGCCAGCAGCTCGACTCCGAGCTCCTACAATGAGCAGTTCTTC. Amino acid sequence: CASSSTPSSYNEQFF.

In this sample, this clonotype turned up many times. The rearrangement links TRBV4-3 to TRBJ2-7; 7 bases are shared with TRBD1. The CDR3 is 16 amino acids. J was trimmed by 2 bases and V by 4 bases; bases with no gene match: 11. Germline V CDR1 and CDR2: LGHNA, YSLEER. CDR3 nucleotide sequence: TGCGCCAGCAGCCCCTCACGACAGGGCGGCCCCTACGAGCAGTACTTC. It yields the protein CASSPSRQGGPYEQYF.

The table lists this clonotype with many counts. The chain employs TRBV6-5 and TRBJ2-7, with 8 bases aligning to TRBD1. There are 13 residues in the CDR3. The germline CDR1 and CDR2 sequences are MNHEY and SVGAGI. Trimming removed 7 bases from V and 3 bases from J; junction bases left unmatched: 5. CDR3 coding DNA: TGTGCCAGCAACCGGGGACAGGACTACGAGCAGTACTTC. Translated, it gives CASNRGQDYEQYF.

At least ten counts were recorded for this clonotype. This chain uses TRBV15 with TRBJ1-1, with TRBD1 identical over 7 bases. CDR1 and CDR2 from the germline V gene are LNHNV and YYDKDF (reference sequence). The CDR3 runs to 13 residues. J gave up 9 bases and V 6 bases, and 10 bases lay outside the gene matches. Written as DNA, the CDR3 is TGTGCCACCAGACCTCCGGGACAGCCGAAAGCTTTCTTT. Amino acid sequence: CATRPPGQPKAFF.

This clonotype was observed many times. V is TRBV12-3 or TRBV12-4 and J is TRBJ1-1; 9 bases align to TRBD1. The CDR3 is 15 residues long. Trimming at V came to 6 bases and at J to 2 bases, leaving 7 bases not matched to a gene. CDR3 loop: CASSRRTGANTEAFF. As DNA, the CDR3 is TGTGCCAGCAGCCGCCGGACAGGGGCAAACACTGAAGCTTTCTTT.

Many counts were recorded for this clonotype. V and J are TRBV12-3 or TRBV12-4 and TRBJ2-6; possibly TRBD1 or TRBD2 for D (5 bases each). Trimming took 5 bases from V and 2 from J, leaving 10 bases between them. The CDR3 sequence is 15 residues long. This CDR3 is CASSKGETGANVLTF. The CDR3 bases are TGTGCCAGCAGTAAAGGGGAGACTGGGGCCAACGTCCTGACTTTC.

This clonotype was seen many times. The J gene is TRBJ1-1, the V gene TRBV19; 12 nucleotides agree with TRBD1. V trimming: 5 bases; J trimming: 3 bases; junction bases outside the gene matches: 10. Germline CDR1 and CDR2: LNHDA and SQIVND (reference sequence). This CDR3 is 17 amino acids long. The CDR3 is CASSLTGTGGIHTEAFF. In DNA, the CDR3 is TGTGCCAGTAGTTTAACAGGGACAGGGGGCATACACACTGAAGCTTTCTTT.

This sequence joins TRBV6-2 or TRBV6-3 and TRBJ2-2; 7 nucleotides match TRBD1. The germline CDR1 and CDR2 sequences are MNHEY and SVGEGT. This CDR3 region has 13 residues. The ends lost 10 bases at V and 6 bases at J; junction bases unmatched: 8. CDR3 loop: CATRQGEAGELFF. Here the CDR3 DNA reads TGTGCCACACGACAGGGTGAAGCCGGGGAGCTGTTTTTT.

This clonotype has ten or more counts. As DNA, the CDR3 is TGTGCCAGCAGGCGGGTTGACGGAAATCTAAAAGAAGCTTTCTTT. Translated, it gives CASRRVDGNLKEAFF. V is TRBV6-4 and J is TRBJ1-1, with D hard to call. Germline V gene sequence: CDR1 MRHNA, CDR2 SNTAGT. V lost 6 bases, J lost 8 bases, and 22 bases lay in between. This CDR3 region has 15 residues.

As concerns this clonotype: The junction shows a germline mismatch at one end, possibly a read error. This chain uses TRBV6-5 with TRBJ1-2; D not resolved. CDR3 length equals 16 residues. Germline-derived CDR1 and CDR2 are MNHEY and SVGAGI. The CDR3 loop reads CASSYVRAGGSDGYIF. CDR3 DNA: TGTGCCAGCAGTTACGTCCGGGCCGGCGGATCGGATGGCTACATCTTC.

This clonotype was counted ten times or more. The chain uses TRBV5-1 and TRBJ1-5; D is undetermined. The V end lost 0 bases, the J end lost 2 bases, and 9 bases lay between the germline ends. Germline loops: CDR1 SGHRS, CDR2 YFSETQ. The CDR3 runs to 15 residues. The CDR3 is CASSLEGIGNQPQHF. CDR3 DNA: TGCGCCAGCAGCTTGGAAGGGATTGGCAATCAGCCCCAGCATTTT.

This clonotype occurred many times. This sequence joins TRBV2 and TRBJ2-5; 14 bases align to TRBD2. Germline CDR1 and CDR2: SNHLY and FYNNEI. This CDR3 has 16 amino acids. J gave up 1 base and V 5 bases, and 3 bases lay outside the gene matches. The CDR3 DNA sequence: TGTGCCAGCAGTTTGGGACTAGCGGGGGCCCAAGAGACCCAGTACTTC. Protein sequence: CASSLGLAGAQETQYF.

This clonotype was recorded at least ten times. The gene calls are TRBV28 and TRBJ2-5, with 13 positions matching TRBD2. The CDR3 is 18 residues long. V gave up 5 bases and J gave up 0 bases; unmatched junction bases: 9. Germline V lookup: CDR1 MDHEN, CDR2 SYDVKM. CDR3 protein: CASSQVPGLAGYQETQYF. The CDR3 region has the DNA TGTGCCAGCAGTCAGGTACCGGGACTAGCGGGGTACCAAGAGACCCAGTACTTC.

The table lists this clonotype with many counts. The chain recombines TRBV27 with TRBJ2-7; TRBD2 matches 7 bases. J lost 0 bases, V lost 5 bases, and 13 bases had no gene match. The length of the CDR3 is 17 residues. Germline V gives CDR1 MNHEY, CDR2 SMNVEV (reference sequence). Here the CDR3 DNA reads TGTGCCAGCAGTGAGAGACAGCGGGGCCCCTACTCCTACGAGCAGTACTTC. This codes for CASSERQRGPYSYEQYF.